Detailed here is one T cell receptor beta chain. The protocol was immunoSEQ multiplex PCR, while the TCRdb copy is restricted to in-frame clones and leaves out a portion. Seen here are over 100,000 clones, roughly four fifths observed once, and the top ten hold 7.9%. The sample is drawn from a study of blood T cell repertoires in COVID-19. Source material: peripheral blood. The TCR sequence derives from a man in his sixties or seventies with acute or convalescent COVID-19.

The CDR3 DNA reads TGTGCCAGTAGTATAGCAGGGGTCGCCAACGTCCTGACTTTC. The encoded protein is CASSIAGVANVLTF. The J gene is TRBJ2-6, the V gene TRBV19; D is perhaps TRBD1 (6 bases). The V end lost 1 base, the J end lost 7 bases, and 8 bases lay between the germline ends. Per the germline V gene, CDR1 is LNHDA and CDR2 is SQIVND (reference sequence). The CDR3 extends over 14 amino acids.